These 8 T cell receptor beta chains were all obtained from the same sample, sequenced in a study of siplizumab effects on memory and regulatory T cells. Sequencing was performed with immunoSEQ multiplex PCR; in TCRdb, only in-frame clones are kept and a portion is missing. The data hold more than 85,000 clones, with roughly 94% observed a single time. Material: Tregs sorted from blood. The receptors stem from a human donor in good health.

The V gene is TRBV28, the J gene TRBJ1-3, with D tentatively TRBD1 (5 bases). The CDR3 is 15 residues long. CDR1 is MDHEN and CDR2 is SYDVKM in the germline V gene. V lost 3 bases and J lost 3, with 12 bases in between. CDR3 sequence (DNA): TGTGCCAGCAGTTTGGGGGACGGACATGGAAACACCATATATTTT. Translating it yields CASSLGDGHGNTIYF.

This clone was seen a few times. Here the CDR3 reads CASSITDRVGGYTF. The CDR3 nucleotides read TGTGCCAGCAGCATAACGGACAGAGTTGGCGGCTACACCTTC. The chain employs TRBV5-6 and TRBJ1-2; possibly TRBD1 for D (6 bases). Germline V gene data show CDR1 as SGHDT and CDR2 as YYEEEE. CDR3 length: 14 amino acids. Trimming removed 4 bases at V and 8 bases at J, with 18 bases between. Supplemented by reference TRBV5-6 and TRBJ1-2, the full variable domain reads DAGVTQSPTHLIKTRGQQVTLRCSPKSGHDTVSWYQQALGQGPQFIFQYYEEEERQRGNFPDRFSGHQFPNYSSELNVNALLLGDSALYLCASSITDRVGGYTFGSGTRLTVV.

V usage is TRBV19 and J usage is TRBJ2-1, with D perhaps matching TRBD1 (5 bases). V lost 6 bases and J lost 0, with 9 bases in between. The CDR3 spans 14 residues. CDR1 LNHDA and CDR2 SQIVND come from the germline V gene (reference sequence). The CDR3: CASRGPSSYNEQFF. CDR3 coding DNA: TGTGCCAGTAGGGGGCCCTCCTCCTACAATGAGCAGTTCTTC.

J is TRBJ1-5 and V is TRBV12-5; D remains ambiguous. The CDR3 extends over 13 amino acids. Trimming stripped 1 base from V and 7 bases from J, with 8 bases between. The V gene's germline CDR1 is LGHNT and CDR2 FRNRAP. CDR3: CASGLAFFQPQHF. The CDR3 region has the DNA TGTGCTAGTGGTTTGGCATTCTTCCAGCCCCAGCATTTT.

V gene TRBV19 combines with J gene TRBJ1-6, with D possibly TRBD1 on 5 matching bases. The CDR3 is 15 amino acids. Germline lookup yields CDR1 LNHDA and CDR2 SQIVND (reference sequence). V was cut by 2 bases and J by 6 bases, with 11 bases left in between. CDR3 region: CASSITGPGNSPLHF. In DNA, the CDR3 is TGTGCCAGTAGTATAACGGGGCCGGGTAATTCACCCCTCCACTTT.

The rearrangement uses TRBV9 and TRBJ2-7; D is perhaps TRBD1 or TRBD2 (5 bases each). Trimming cost V 4 bases and J 3 bases, with 14 bases left between them. The CDR3 covers 14 residues. The germline V gene encodes CDR1 SGDLS and CDR2 YYNGEE. CDR3 residues: CASSTSGTHYEQYF. In DNA, the CDR3 is TGTGCCAGCAGCACCTCCGGGACGCACTACGAGCAGTACTTC.

This clone was seen once. The gene calls are TRBV6-1 and TRBJ1-5; tentatively, D is TRBD1 (5 bases). Germline V gives CDR1 MNHNS, CDR2 SASEGT. Trimming removed 7 bases at V and 3 bases at J, with 13 bases between. This CDR3 region has 14 residues. Here the CDR3 DNA reads TGTGCCAGCAAGCGCGACAGCCTCAATCAGCCCCAGCATTTT. Translated, it gives CASKRDSLNQPQHF.

This chain connects TRBV13 to TRBJ2-5, with 10 bases fitting TRBD1. The germline V gene has CDR1 PRHDT and CDR2 FYEKMQ (reference sequence). V shed 4 bases, J shed 9 bases, and the junction held 8 bases outside the gene matches. The CDR3 totals 14 residues. CDR3 DNA: TGTGCCAGCAGCTCCGGACAGGGGGTTGAGGCCCAGTACTTC. This translates into CASSSGQGVEAQYF.